The source of this TCR beta chain is a study of cytomegalovirus exposure and HLA in healthy donors. Germline V gene data show CDR1 as MNHNS and CDR2 as SASEGT. The CDR3 runs 12 residues. Deletions cut 1 base from V and 9 bases from J, with 7 bases between. Broader study findings: Previous analysis showed most TCR beta V segments were productive about 87% or about 30% of the time. TRBV6-2, TRBV6-3 and some other V segments were unresolvable in 87-base-pair reads. V- and J-gene trimming of TCR beta was linked (in a later analysis) to a missense DCLRE1C variant.

About this clone itself: The antigen remains undetermined.

The PCR employed 60 Vbeta primers together with 13 Jbeta primers. The protocol was immunoSEQ multiplex PCR, while the TCRdb copy is restricted to in-frame clones and leaves out a portion. Of about 170,000 clones listed, almost 85% are singletons. The origin of this receptor is a girl aged 10 to 17 in good health and CMV-seropositive. The chain is built from TRBV6-1 and TRBJ2-1, with D possibly matching TRBD2 (5 bases). Material: PBMCs. CDR3 amino acids: CASSEVGGEQFF. The CDR3 coding sequence is TGTGCCAGCAGTGAAGTAGGAGGTGAGCAGTTCTTC.